The 13 T cell receptor beta chains presented below share a single source sample, sequenced in a study of T cell repertoires in cytomegalovirus infection. TCRdb re-derived calls from the reads in MiXCR, one entry per CDR3 protein. The repertoire holds a few hundred thousand distinct CDR3 sequences, with roughly 23% as singletons. What was sequenced was CD8+ T cells from PBMCs. The receptor set was obtained from a human donor in good health (CMV status not recorded). Some clones in this sample may be carry-over from other donors' samples.

The chain uses TRBV9 and TRBJ2-3, with D maybe TRBD2 (5 bases). Trimming shortened V by 0 bases and J by 4 bases, and 15 bases separated the two germline ends. This CDR3 region has 16 residues. Germline V lookup: CDR1 SGDLS, CDR2 YYNGEE. The CDR3 DNA reads as TGTGCCAGCAGCGTAGTAAGCGGCTGGGCGGCAGATACGCAGTATTTT. It specifies CASSVVSGWAADTQYF.

The CDR3 DNA follows: TGCAGTGCTAGAGCCTTAAGAGAGGGGAAAGAAAAACTGTTTTTT. Translation: CSARALREGKEKLFF. V usage is TRBV20-1 and J usage is TRBJ1-4; possibly TRBD1 for D (5 bases). CDR1 is DFQATT and CDR2 is SNEGSKA in the germline V gene (reference sequence). Trimming took off 1 base at V and 8 bases at J, with 17 bases between the two ends. This CDR3 spans 15 amino acids.

The table lists this clonotype with a few counts. The chain combines TRBV19 with TRBJ2-1; TRBD1 might be the D (6 bases). The germline V gene has CDR1 LNHDA and CDR2 SQIVND (reference sequence). Trimming removed 5 bases at V and 10 bases at J, with 18 bases between. The CDR3 consists of 14 residues. CDR3 DNA sequence: TGTGCCAGTAGTCTAAAGGACAGTCCAGGGGAGCAGTTCTTC. This sequence encodes CASSLKDSPGEQFF.

This clonotype appeared a few times. This chain uses TRBV25-1 with TRBJ1-1, with TRBD1 matching over 7 bases. Germline loops: CDR1 MGHDK, CDR2 SYGVNS. There are 14 residues in the CDR3. Trimming removed 6 bases from V and 1 base from J; junction bases left unmatched: 5. This chain's CDR3 is CASREGQRNTEAFF. CDR3 DNA: TGTGCCAGCAGGGAGGGACAGAGGAACACTGAAGCTTTCTTT.

This clonotype was counted at least ten times. This chain links TRBV6-2 or TRBV6-3 with TRBJ1-1; no definite D call. V shed 0 bases and J shed 3 bases, with 17 bases lying between them. The CDR3 has 17 residues. Germline lookup yields CDR1 MNHEY and CDR2 SVGEGT. DNA of the CDR3: TGTGCCAGCAGTTACTCGATTACGGGGTTCGCGGACACTGAAGCTTTCTTT. It is translated as CASSYSITGFADTEAFF.

The chain has TRBV29-1 and TRBJ2-5, with 7 bases that match TRBD1. J was trimmed by 5 bases and V by 5 bases; bases with no gene match: 14. The CDR3 covers 15 residues. CDR1 is SQVTM, CDR2 ANQGSEA, per germline. The CDR3 region has the DNA TGCAGCGTTCAACTTTGGGACAGCCAAGGGGAGACCCAGTACTTC. Protein: CSVQLWDSQGETQYF.

The rearrangement joins TRBV16 to TRBJ1-1, with D possibly TRBD1 on 5 matching bases. CDR3 length equals 15 residues. Per germline, CDR1 KGHSY and CDR2 FQNENV. V was clipped by 0 bases and J by 5 bases, with 13 bases between them. CDR3 bases: TGTGCCAGCAGCCAATCGTCGGCAGGGATGACTGAAGCTTTCTTT. Its protein product is CASSQSSAGMTEAFF.

This clonotype was found many times. The genes are TRBV7-2 and TRBJ2-2; TRBD2 matches 9 bases. Germline CDR1 and CDR2: SGHTA and FQGNSA. This CDR3 comprises 19 residues. The V segment lost 2 bases and the J segment 4 bases; nucleotides outside the gene matches: 14. The CDR3 coding sequence is TGTGCCAGCAGCTTATTACAGGCGGGGGGGCCGGCTTCCACCGGGGAGCTGTTTTTT. Translation gives CASSLLQAGGPASTGELFF.

A few counts support this clonotype. V is TRBV5-4 and J is TRBJ2-1, with 8 bases that match TRBD1. The V segment lost 0 bases and the J segment 8 bases; nucleotides outside the gene matches: 4. Germline CDR1 and CDR2: SGHNT and YYREEE (reference sequence). The CDR3 runs to 14 residues. Here the CDR3 reads CASSLADRDHEQFF. The CDR3 nucleotides read TGTGCCAGCAGCTTGGCGGACAGGGACCATGAGCAGTTCTTC.

The chain has TRBV7-3 and TRBJ2-1; 11 nucleotides agree with TRBD2. Germline V gene lookup returns CDR1 SGHTA and CDR2 FQGTGA. The CDR3 consists of 16 residues. Unmatched junction bases numbered 6, after V lost 5 bases and J lost 3 bases. The CDR3, as DNA: TGTGCCAGCAGCGTACCCGGGACTAGCGGCTACAATGAGCAGTTCTTC. This encodes CASSVPGTSGYNEQFF.

This clonotype was counted ten times or more. This chain uses TRBV7-2 with TRBJ1-5; D is undetermined. V shed 1 base and J shed 3 bases, with 10 bases lying between them. Germline CDR1 reads SGHTA; CDR2 reads FQGNSA. The CDR3 is 15 residues long. In DNA, the CDR3 is TGTGCCAGCAGCTTAGTGCCAGCAATCAATCAGCCCCAGCATTTT. Its translation: CASSLVPAINQPQHF.

This clonotype showed up just a few times. The rearrangement links TRBV15 to TRBJ2-3; unclear D gene. The CDR3 has 14 residues. Germline lookup yields CDR1 LNHNV and CDR2 YYDKDF (reference sequence). Trimming took 2 bases from V and 6 from J, leaving 12 bases between them. The CDR3 loop reads CATSRIVGSDTQYF. CDR3 bases: TGTGCCACCAGCAGAATCGTGGGGTCGGATACGCAGTATTTT. Filled out from reference TRBV15 and TRBJ2-3, the complete variable domain reads DAMVIQNPRYQVTQFGKPVTLSCSQTLNHNVMYWYQQKSSQAPKLLFHYYDKDFNNEADTPDNFQSRRPNTSFCFLDIRSPGLGDTAMYLCATSRIVGSDTQYFGPGTRLTVL.

This clonotype was picked up a small number of times. The chain combines TRBV20-1 with TRBJ2-7, with 7 positions matching TRBD2. V shed 7 bases and J 2 bases; nucleotides not matched to a gene: 8. The CDR3 loop spans 13 amino acids. The V gene's germline CDR1 is DFQATT and CDR2 SNEGSKA (reference sequence). As DNA, the CDR3 is TGCAGTGACTTATGCGGGGGTCCCTACGAGCAGTACTTC. Its protein product is CSDLCGGPYEQYF.